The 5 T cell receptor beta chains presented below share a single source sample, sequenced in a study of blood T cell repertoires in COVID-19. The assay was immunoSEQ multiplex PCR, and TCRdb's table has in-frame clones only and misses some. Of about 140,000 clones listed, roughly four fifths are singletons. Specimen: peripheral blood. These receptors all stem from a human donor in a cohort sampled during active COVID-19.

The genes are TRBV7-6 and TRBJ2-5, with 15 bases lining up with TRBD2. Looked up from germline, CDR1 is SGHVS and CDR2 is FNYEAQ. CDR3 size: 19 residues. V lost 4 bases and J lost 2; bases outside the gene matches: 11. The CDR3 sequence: CASSSRTSGGAVRQETQYF. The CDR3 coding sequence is TGTGCCAGCAGCTCGCGGACTAGCGGGGGGGCCGTTCGACAAGAGACCCAGTACTTC.

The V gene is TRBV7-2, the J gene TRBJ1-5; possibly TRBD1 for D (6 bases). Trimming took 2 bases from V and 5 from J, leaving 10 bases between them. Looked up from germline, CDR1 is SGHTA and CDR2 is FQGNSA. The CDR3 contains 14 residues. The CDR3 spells CASSLQGPDQPQHF. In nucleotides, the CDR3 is TGTGCCAGCAGCTTACAGGGGCCCGATCAGCCCCAGCATTTT. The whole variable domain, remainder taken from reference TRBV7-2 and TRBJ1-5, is GAGVSQSPSNKVTEKGKDVELRCDPISGHTALYWYRQSLGQGLEFLIYFQGNSAPDKSGLPSDRFSAERTGGSVSTLTIQRTQQEDSAVYLCASSLQGPDQPQHFGDGTRLSIL.

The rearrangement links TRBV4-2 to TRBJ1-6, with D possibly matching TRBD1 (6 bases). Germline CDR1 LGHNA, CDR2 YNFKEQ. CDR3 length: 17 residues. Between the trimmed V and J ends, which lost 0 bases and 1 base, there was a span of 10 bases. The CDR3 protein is CASSQDRGTSYNSPLHF. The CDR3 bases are TGTGCCAGCAGCCAAGATAGGGGGACATCCTATAATTCACCCCTCCACTTT.

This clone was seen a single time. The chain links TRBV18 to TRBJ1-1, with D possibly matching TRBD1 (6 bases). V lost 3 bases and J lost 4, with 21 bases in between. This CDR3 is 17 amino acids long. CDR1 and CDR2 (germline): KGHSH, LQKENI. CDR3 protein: CASSPRVTGGMSTEAFF. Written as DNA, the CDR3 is TGTGCCAGCTCACCCAGGGTCACGGGGGGCATGAGCACTGAAGCTTTCTTT. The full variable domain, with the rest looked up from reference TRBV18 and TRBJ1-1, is NAGVMQNPRHLVRRRGQEARLRCSPMKGHSHVYWYRQLPEEGLKFMVYLQKENIIDESGMPKERFSAEFPKEGPSILRIQQVVRGDSAAYFCASSPRVTGGMSTEAFFGQGTRLTVV.

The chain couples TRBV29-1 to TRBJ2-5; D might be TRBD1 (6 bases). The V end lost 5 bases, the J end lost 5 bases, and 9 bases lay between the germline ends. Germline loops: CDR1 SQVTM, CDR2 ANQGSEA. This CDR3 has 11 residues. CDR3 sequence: CSVQQGETQYF. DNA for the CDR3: TGCAGCGTTCAGCAGGGGGAGACCCAGTACTTC.